The present TCR beta chain was sequenced within a study of blood T cell repertoires in COVID-19. Study-level background: The United States, Italy and Spain were the sources of the acute and convalescent COVID-19 samples. T cells, B-cell-depleted T cells, or PBMCs provided the cDNA or gDNA that served as material.

The germline V and J ends were trimmed by 5 bases and 1 base, with 26 bases remaining between them. This CDR3 is built from 19 residues. CDR1 and CDR2 from the germline V gene are LGHNA and YSLEER. Generated by immunoSEQ multiplex PCR, the TCRdb table keeps only in-frame clones and is missing some. The data hold 140,000 or so clones, with 81% observed a single time. The sequencing sample was made of peripheral blood. The TCR was taken from a human donor in a cohort sampled during active COVID-19. V is TRBV4-3 and J is TRBJ1-2, with D perhaps matching TRBD1 (5 bases). The CDR3 nucleotides are TGCGCCAGCAGCAACAAGTTCCCAGGCCGAAGACAGCTTAACTATGGCTACACCTTC. Protein sequence: CASSNKFPGRRQLNYGYTF.